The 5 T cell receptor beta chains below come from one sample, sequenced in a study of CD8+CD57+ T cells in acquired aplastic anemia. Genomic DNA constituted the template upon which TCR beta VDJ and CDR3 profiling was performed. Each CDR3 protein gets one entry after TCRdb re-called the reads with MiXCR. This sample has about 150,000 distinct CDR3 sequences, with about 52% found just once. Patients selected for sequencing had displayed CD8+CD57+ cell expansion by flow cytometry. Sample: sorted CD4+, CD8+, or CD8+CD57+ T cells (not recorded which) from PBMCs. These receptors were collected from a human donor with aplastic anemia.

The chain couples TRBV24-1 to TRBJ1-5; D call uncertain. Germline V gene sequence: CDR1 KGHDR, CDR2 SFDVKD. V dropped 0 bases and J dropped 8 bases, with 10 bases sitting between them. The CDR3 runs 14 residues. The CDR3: CATSDLPKVKPQHF. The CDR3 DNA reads TGTGCCACCAGTGATTTGCCCAAGGTCAAGCCCCAGCATTTT.

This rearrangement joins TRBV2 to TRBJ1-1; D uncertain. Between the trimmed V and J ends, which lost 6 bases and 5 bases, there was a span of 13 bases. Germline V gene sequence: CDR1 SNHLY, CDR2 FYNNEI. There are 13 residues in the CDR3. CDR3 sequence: CASSERETTEAFF. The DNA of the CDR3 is TGTGCCAGCAGCGAGAGGGAGACAACTGAAGCTTTCTTT.

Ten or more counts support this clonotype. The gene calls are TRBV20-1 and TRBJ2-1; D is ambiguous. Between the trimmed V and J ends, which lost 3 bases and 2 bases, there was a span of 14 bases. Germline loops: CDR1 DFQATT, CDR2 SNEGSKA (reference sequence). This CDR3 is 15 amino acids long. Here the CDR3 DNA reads TGCAGTGCTAGGTCTCAGGCCTCGGCCTACAATGAGCAGTTCTTC. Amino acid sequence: CSARSQASAYNEQFF.

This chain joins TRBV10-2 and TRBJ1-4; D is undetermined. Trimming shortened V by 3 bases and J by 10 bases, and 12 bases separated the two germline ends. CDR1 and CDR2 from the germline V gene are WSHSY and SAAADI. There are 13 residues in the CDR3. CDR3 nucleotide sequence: TGCGCCAGCAGTGATATCTCGAGAGGAAAACTGTTTTTT. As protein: CASSDISRGKLFF.

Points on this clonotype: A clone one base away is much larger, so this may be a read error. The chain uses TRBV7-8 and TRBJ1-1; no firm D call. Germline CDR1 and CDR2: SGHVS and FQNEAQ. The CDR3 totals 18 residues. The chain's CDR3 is CASSSKSWGSVAGTEALF. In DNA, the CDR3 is TGTGCCAGCAGCTCCAAGTCCTGGGGATCAGTGGCGGGCACTGAAGCTCTCTTT.